The T cell receptor (beta chain) under discussion was sequenced for a study of shared clonotypes between healthy human individuals. Deep-level assay runs were performed. Scientists sequenced DNA from unsorted PBMC on ten immunoSEQ deep assay plates. Assay: immunoSEQ multiplex PCR; the TCRdb copy retains only in-frame clones and omits some. The data show approximately 500,000 clones, over 75% seen once. The sequence was collected from a woman aged 35 to 49 in good health. Some clones in this sample may be carry-over from other donors' samples. The sequencing sample was made of PBMCs.

The chain's CDR3 is CAISAVNSNQPQHF. CDR3 in DNA: TGTGCCATCAGTGCGGTCAATAGCAATCAGCCCCAGCATTTT. The rearrangement joins TRBV10-3 to TRBJ1-5; D not certain. The CDR3 extends over 14 amino acids. With 4 bases removed from V and 0 bases from J, the gap between germline ends came to 7 bases. Per the germline V gene, CDR1 is ENHRY and CDR2 is SYGVKD.